A selection of T cell receptor beta chains follows, all from one sample in a study of T cells in Graves' hyperthyroidism and ophthalmopathy. TCRdb reprocessed the multiplex PCR reads with MiXCR, giving one entry per CDR3 protein. In the table there are hundreds of thousands of distinct CDR3 sequences, roughly a sixth of which are singletons. The specimen was blood. Receptor source: a woman between 50 and 59 years old with Graves' hyperthyroidism that later progressed to Graves' ophthalmopathy. The CDR3 runs from the conserved cysteine through the conserved F or W. A D gene is named only where the DNA matches it firmly. Size tells how often a clone was seen (once, few, many) or the class of an expanded clone, and some rows leave it out.

many | NA | 15 | TRBJ1-4 | TRBV5-1 | TGCGCCAGCAGCCGCGGGGACGGGCTTAATGAAAAACTGTTTTTT | CASSRGDGLNEKLFF
few | TRBD1 | 16 | TRBJ1-2 | TRBV19 | TGTGCCAGTAGTCCCAGGACAGGGATAACGGACTATGGCTACACCTTC | CASSPRTGITDYGYTF
few | NA | 13 | TRBJ2-1 | TRBV7-3 | TGTGCCAGCAGCTTTTTCGGGGGCAATGAGCAGTTCTTC | CASSFFGGNEQFF
few | NA | 15 | TRBJ1-6 | TRBV5-5 | TGTGCCAGCAGCCCGGCGGGCGCGTATAATTCACCCCTCCACTTT | CASSPAGAYNSPLHF
NA | TRBD1 | 23 | TRBJ1-2 | TRBV2 | TGTGCCAGCATGGGACCGCCAGTGGAAGGGACGGCTTACCGGGACAGAGTTAACTATGGCTACACCTTC | CASMGPPVEGTAYRDRVNYGYTF
NA | TRBD1 | 15 | TRBJ1-2 | TRBV7-8 | TGTGCCAGCAGCTTAGACCGGGACAGGGGGTATGGCTACACCTTC | CASSLDRDRGYGYTF
few | TRBD1 | 15 | TRBJ1-5 | TRBV19 | TGTGCCAGTAGTATAGGAGGGGGCGGCAATCAGCCCCAGCATTTT | CASSIGGGGNQPQHF
few | NA | 12 | TRBJ1-2 | TRBV27 | TGTGCCAGCGGAGTCCGGGTGGGTGGCTACACCTTC | CASGVRVGGYTF
NA | TRBD1 | 16 | TRBJ2-6 | TRBV2 | TGTGCCAGCAGGCGACAGGGGGCATCTGGGGCCAACGTCCTGACTTTC | CASRRQGASGANVLTF
NA | TRBD2 | 15 | TRBJ2-7 | TRBV6-1 | TGTGCCAGCAGTGCCTCGGGACTAGCGATGTACGAGCAGTACTTC | CASSASGLAMYEQYF
few | NA | 13 | TRBJ1-1 | TRBV25-1 | TGTGCCAGCAGGGCGAGGATGAACACTGAAGCTTTCTTT | CASRARMNTEAFF
NA | TRBD1 | 14 | TRBJ1-1 | TRBV6-1 | TGTGCCAGTGTCAGACAGGGGAGGAACACTGAAGCTTTCTTT | CASVRQGRNTEAFF
NA | NA | 13 | TRBJ2-5 | TRBV19 | TGTGCCAGTAGTTCAGAGGTTTGGGAGACCCAGTACTTC | CASSSEVWETQYF
many | NA | 14 | TRBJ2-2 | TRBV30 | TGTGCCTGGATCCCGGGGCCGAACACCGGGGAGCTGTTTTTT | CAWIPGPNTGELFF
many | NA | 13 | TRBJ1-2 | TRBV7-2 | TGTGCCAGCAGCTTTGTATCTAACTATGGCTACACCTTC | CASSFVSNYGYTF
few | TRBD2 | 18 | TRBJ2-5 | TRBV4-1 | TGCGCCAGCAGCCAAGATCCTAGCGGGGGGCCGTACCAAGAGACCCAGTACTTC | CASSQDPSGGPYQETQYF
NA | NA | 14 | TRBJ1-1 | TRBV9 | TGTGCCAGCAGCGTTTCCGGGCCGAACGCTGAAGCTTTCTTT | CASSVSGPNAEAFF
NA | TRBD1 | 13 | TRBJ2-1 | TRBV20-1 | TGCAGTGCTAGGGACAGGTCCGAAAATGAGCAGTTCTTC | CSARDRSENEQFF
NA | NA | 15 | TRBJ2-3 | TRBV5-1 | TGCGCCAGCAGCTTGGTGTCAGTGGGAACAGATACGCAGTATTTT | CASSLVSVGTDTQYF
many | TRBD1 | 17 | TRBJ1-1 | TRBV7-9 | TGTGCCAGCAGCTTATGGCAGGGGGCTTCCACGCTGTTTGAAGCTTTCTTT | CASSLWQGASTLFEAFF
few | NA | 16 | TRBJ1-1 | TRBV20-1 | TGCAGTGCTAGAGATCGCCCACCATCGGGAGACACTGAAGCTTTCTTT | CSARDRPPSGDTEAFF
many | NA | 12 | TRBJ2-4 | TRBV3-1 | TGTGCCAGCAGCCAAGCAGGGAACATTCAGTACTTC | CASSQAGNIQYF
many | TRBD2 | 14 | TRBJ2-1 | TRBV12-3/TRBV12-4 | TGTGCCATCATTAGGCGGGGGGCCTACAATGAGCAGTTCTTC | CAIIRRGAYNEQFF
NA | NA | 15 | TRBJ1-4 | TRBV2 | TGTGCCAGCAGTCCACCGGACCCAACTAATGAAAAACTGTTTTTT | CASSPPDPTNEKLFF
many | NA | 14 | TRBJ1-6 | TRBV2 | TGTGCCAGCAGTCTGGGCGGGCCTAATTCACCCCTCCACTTT | CASSLGGPNSPLHF
few | TRBD2 | 16 | TRBJ2-5 | TRBV5-8 | TGTGCCAGCAGCTTGGCCGCGGGGGGGTTAGCGGAGACCCAGTACTTC | CASSLAAGGLAETQYF
NA | NA | 15 | TRBJ1-2 | TRBV4-1 | TGCGCCAGCAGCCAGTTCGACAGGCCTAACTATGGCTACACCTTC | CASSQFDRPNYGYTF
many | TRBD1 | 12 | TRBJ1-2 | TRBV7-9 | TGTGCCAGCAGCCGGACAGGGTATGGCTACACCTTC | CASSRTGYGYTF
few | TRBD1 | 20 | TRBJ1-6 | TRBV12-3/TRBV12-4 | TGTGCCAGCAGTTTAGAACGGACAGGCCTTAGGAGCTCCTATAATTCACCCCTCCACTTT | CASSLERTGLRSSYNSPLHF
many | TRBD1 | 16 | TRBJ1-1 | TRBV2 | TGTGCCAGCAGTGATCCCGGACAGGGCTTGAACACTGAAGCTTTCTTT | CASSDPGQGLNTEAFF
many | NA | 16 | TRBJ2-1 | TRBV27 | TGTGCCAGCAGCCCCATCTGGGGGGAGTTCCACAATGAGCAGTTCTTC | CASSPIWGEFHNEQFF
once | NA | 17 | TRBJ1-6 | TRBV5-5 | TGTGCCAGCAGCTTGGCCGGGAGGGCGGCCTATAATTCACCCCTCCACTTT | CASSLAGRAAYNSPLHF
many | TRBD1 | 14 | TRBJ1-2 | TRBV6-1 | TGTGCCAGCAGTGAAACAACAGGGGGACGTGGCTACACCTTC | CASSETTGGRGYTF
many | TRBD1 | 14 | TRBJ1-1 | TRBV12-3/TRBV12-4 | TGTGCCAGCAGTCGTGGGACAGCCAACACTGAAGCTTTCTTT | CASSRGTANTEAFF
many | NA | 16 | TRBJ1-2 | TRBV11-3 | TGTGCCAGCAGCACTCAGACAGCTTCAGCTAACTATGGCTACACCTTC | CASSTQTASANYGYTF
few | TRBD1 | 15 | TRBJ1-2 | TRBV5-1 | TGCGCCAGCAGCCTAGCGACAGGGGAAAACTATGGCTACACCTTC | CASSLATGENYGYTF
few | NA | 13 | TRBJ2-3 | TRBV20-1 | TGCAGTGCTTTGCAACTTAGCACAGATACGCAGTATTTT | CSALQLSTDTQYF
NA | NA | 15 | TRBJ2-1 | TRBV20-1 | TGCAGTGCTAGAGCCGGCGGGCGAACCTACAATGAGCAGTTCTTC | CSARAGGRTYNEQFF
many | TRBD1 | 16 | TRBJ1-2 | TRBV6-1 | TGTGCCAGCAGCCCCTCGGACAGGGCGACTGGCTATGGCTACACCTTC | CASSPSDRATGYGYTF
few | NA | 16 | TRBJ1-1 | TRBV7-2 | TGTGCCAGCATAGCCCGCCCGGGGGCGCTTTTCCCTGAAGCTTTCTTT | CASIARPGALFPEAFF
many | NA | 13 | TRBJ2-2 | TRBV7-8 | TGTGCCAGCTGCAGAGGTACACCCGGGGAGCTGTTTTTT | CASCRGTPGELFF
many | TRBD2 | 16 | TRBJ2-7 | TRBV12-3/TRBV12-4 | TGTGCCAGCACCCTTCCTCTAGCGGATAGCTCCTACGAGCAGTACTTC | CASTLPLADSSYEQYF
few | NA | 11 | TRBJ1-1 | TRBV6-1 | TGTGCCAGCAGTAAGAGCACTGAAGCTTTCTTT | CASSKSTEAFF
many | NA | 14 | TRBJ2-5 | TRBV20-1 | TGCAGTGCTAGAGTGGAGACAGGCGGCGAGACCCAGTACTTC | CSARVETGGETQYF
many | NA | 15 | TRBJ1-2 | TRBV6-1 | TGTGCCAGCAGTCCCCGTGCACAGGACGTCTACGGCTACACCTTC | CASSPRAQDVYGYTF
NA | NA | 15 | TRBJ1-2 | TRBV4-1 | TGCGCCAGCAGCCAGGTCGAGGGAACTAACTATGGCTACACCTTC | CASSQVEGTNYGYTF
few | NA | 15 | TRBJ1-6 | TRBV19 | TGTGCCAGTAGTATTCAGGGTGGAGATAATTCACCCCTCCACTTT | CASSIQGGDNSPLHF
many | NA | 16 | TRBJ1-1 | TRBV7-8 | TGTGCCAGCAGCCCAACCCCTAGGCAAATGAACACTGAAGCTTTCTTT | CASSPTPRQMNTEAFF
many | NA | 13 | TRBJ1-2 | TRBV5-6 | TGTGCCAGCAGCTTGGAACAAAACTATGGCTACACCTTC | CASSLEQNYGYTF
few | NA | 12 | TRBJ2-1 | TRBV29-1 | TGCAGCGTTGCAGGGGTAAGCAATGAGCAGTTCTTC | CSVAGVSNEQFF
NA | NA | 16 | TRBJ1-5 | TRBV10-3 | TGTGCCATCAGTGAGTCTGCCCTGCTGACGAATCAGCCCCAGCATTTT | CAISESALLTNQPQHF
few | TRBD1 | 17 | TRBJ1-2 | TRBV9 | TGTGCCAGCAGCGCCCAGGGACAGGGACTCTCTAACTATGGCTACACCTTC | CASSAQGQGLSNYGYTF